These 20 T cell receptor beta chains were sequenced from one sample in a study of T-cell reconstitution after alpha-beta-depleted transplantation in children. TCRbeta library preparation incorporated unique molecular identifiers. TCRdb fed the PCR reads into MiXCR, producing one record per CDR3 protein. Counted here are about 250,000 distinct CDR3 sequences, roughly a quarter occurring once; the ten biggest clones make up about 5%. Sequencing used PBMCs, mostly from graft donor cells, obtained 360 days after TCRalphabeta/CD19-depleted stem cell transplant. All receptors derive from a female patient between 2 and 10 years old who had a stem cell transplant for congenital amegakaryocytic thrombocytopenia, so the T cells may come from the graft donor.

To note about this clonotype: One base away lies a much larger clone, so this may be a sequencing read error. The chain combines TRBV7-8 with TRBJ2-2, with 8 positions matching TRBD2. The CDR3 contains 18 residues. Germline V gives CDR1 SGHVS, CDR2 FQNEAQ. CDR3 amino acids: CASSLERGGGFGTGEVFF. The CDR3 DNA sequence: TGTGCCAGCAGCTTAGAGCGCGGCGGGGGGTTCGGCACCGGGGAGGTGTTTTTT.

The V call is TRBV29-1, the J call TRBJ1-2, with a weak D call TRBD1 (5 bases). Germline CDR1 reads SQVTM; CDR2 reads ANQGSEA. The CDR3 length is 14 residues. Trimming took off 3 bases at V and 0 bases at J, with 11 bases between the two ends. The CDR3 sequence is CSVDTTAANYGYTF. CDR3 sequence (DNA): TGCAGCGTTGATACGACAGCAGCTAACTATGGCTACACCTTC.

This clonotype was counted at least ten times. The chain is built from TRBV5-1 and TRBJ2-1, with 11 bases lining up with TRBD2. The CDR3 is 16 residues long. With V trimmed by 4 bases and J by 4 bases, 7 bases remained unmatched. The germline V gene encodes CDR1 SGHRS and CDR2 YFSETQ. The CDR3 DNA sequence: TGCGCCAGCAGCATAGACAGACTAGCGGGGTACAATGAGCAGTTCTTC. As protein: CASSIDRLAGYNEQFF.

The CDR3 coding sequence is TGTGCCACCAGCAGAGACCGGGGCCTTAACGGGTTCACTGAAGCTTTCTTT. Protein sequence: CATSRDRGLNGFTEAFF. The chain joins TRBV15 to TRBJ1-1; the D gene is possibly TRBD1 (5 bases). The CDR3 runs to 17 residues. From germline, CDR1 is LNHNV and CDR2 YYDKDF (reference sequence). The ends were cut back, 0 bases at V and 4 bases at J, with 18 bases in the middle.

Many counts were recorded for this clonotype. This rearrangement joins TRBV29-1 to TRBJ2-1; perhaps TRBD2 as D (6 bases). The V gene's germline CDR1 is SQVTM and CDR2 ANQGSEA. V was trimmed by 1 base and J by 9 bases, leaving 10 bases between them. CDR3 length: 12 residues. CDR3 in amino acids: CSVEGSGAEQFF. The CDR3 bases are TGCAGCGTTGAAGGGTCGGGAGCTGAGCAGTTCTTC.

The chain carries TRBV28 and TRBJ2-2; 7 bases match TRBD2. This CDR3 has 15 residues. After removal of 3 bases from V and 6 bases from J, the junction contained 7 bases not matched to a gene. The germline V gene encodes CDR1 MDHEN and CDR2 SYDVKM. CDR3 coding DNA: TGTGCCAGCAGTTTTCGCGGGAGAGGTGCCGGGGAGCTGTTTTTT. Amino acids: CASSFRGRGAGELFF.

This clonotype was picked up a small number of times. The chain links TRBV12-3 or TRBV12-4 to TRBJ2-3; no clear D gene. Trimming shortened V by 6 bases and J by 5 bases, and 9 bases separated the two germline ends. This CDR3 contains 12 residues. The CDR3 region is CASRSRGDTQYF. Here the CDR3 DNA reads TGTGCCAGCAGGTCCCGCGGAGATACGCAGTATTTT.

This rearrangement joins TRBV28 to TRBJ2-7, with D perhaps TRBD1 or TRBD2 (5 bases each). This CDR3 has 15 amino acids. Trimming removed 1 base at V and 3 bases at J, with 13 bases between. Germline CDR1 MDHEN, CDR2 SYDVKM. CDR3 region: CASSLSGPVNYEQYF. Here the CDR3 DNA reads TGTGCCAGCAGTTTATCGGGGCCCGTGAACTACGAGCAGTACTTC.

The rearrangement uses TRBV6-1 and TRBJ1-5; D is undetermined. Trimming stripped 2 bases from V and 5 bases from J, with 7 bases between. Germline values: CDR1 MNHNS, CDR2 SASEGT. The CDR3 length is 13 residues. This chain's CDR3 is CASSEKGHQPQHF. In nucleotides, the CDR3 is TGTGCCAGCAGTGAAAAGGGTCATCAGCCCCAGCATTTT.

This clonotype showed up many times. The chain couples TRBV4-2 to TRBJ2-1; possibly TRBD2 for D (6 bases). Per germline, CDR1 LGHNA and CDR2 YNFKEQ. CDR3 length equals 15 residues. The germline V and J ends were trimmed by 3 bases and 7 bases, with 16 bases remaining between them. CDR3 loop: CASSQRDSGYNEQFF. CDR3 nucleotide sequence: TGTGCCAGCAGCCAGCGGGACTCCGGGTATAATGAGCAGTTCTTC.

The V gene is TRBV28, the J gene TRBJ1-2; D possibly corresponds to TRBD1 (6 bases). The germline gives CDR1 MDHEN, CDR2 SYDVKM. The CDR3 runs to 14 residues. Deletions cut 1 base from V and 3 bases from J, with 9 bases between. The CDR3 is CASSLLRQDYGYTF. CDR3 sequence (DNA): TGTGCCAGCAGTTTATTGCGACAGGACTATGGCTACACCTTC.

The chain combines TRBV12-3 or TRBV12-4 with TRBJ2-7; tentative D call: TRBD2 (5 bases). The CDR3 has 12 amino acids. Trimming stripped 8 bases from V and 4 bases from J, with 12 bases between. CDR3 nucleotide sequence: TGTGCCAGCCGAGAGGGTGGATACGAGCAGTACTTC. Its protein is CASREGGYEQYF.

The V gene is TRBV7-2, the J gene TRBJ2-7, with D perhaps TRBD1 (6 bases). V was clipped by 1 base and J by 2 bases, with 15 bases between them. The germline V gene has CDR1 SGHTA and CDR2 FQGNSA. The CDR3 consists of 16 residues. CDR3 nucleotides: TGTGCCAGCAGCTTAGGTTCGGGACACCCAACCTACGAGCAGTACTTC. Translating it yields CASSLGSGHPTYEQYF.

This clonotype was counted a few times. The chain employs TRBV14 and TRBJ1-2; D is unresolved. Germline V lookup: CDR1 SGHDN, CDR2 FVKESK. The CDR3 length is 13 residues. The V and J ends lost 0 bases and 6 bases respectively, with 8 bases between them. The CDR3 reads CASSQELTDGYTF. The CDR3 nucleotides read TGTGCCAGCAGCCAAGAATTGACTGATGGCTACACCTTC.

This clonotype was counted between two and nine times. The gene calls are TRBV12-3 or TRBV12-4 and TRBJ2-7; D gene unclear. CDR3 length: 16 amino acids. V lost 3 bases and J lost 0, with 15 bases in between. The CDR3 protein is CASSFVRTDLSYEQYF. In nucleotides, the CDR3 is TGTGCCAGCAGTTTTGTGCGGACGGATCTCTCCTACGAGCAGTACTTC.

Points on this clonotype: Possible read error: a much larger clone is one base away. The chain couples TRBV28 to TRBJ1-1; maybe TRBD1 (5 bases). This CDR3 has 13 residues. With 8 bases removed from V and 3 bases from J, the gap between germline ends came to 13 bases. Germline-derived CDR1 and CDR2 are MDHEN and SYDVKM. The CDR3 protein is CASWDGLDTEAFF. The CDR3 DNA reads as TGTGCCAGCTGGGACGGGTTAGACACTGAAGCTTTCTTT.

V is TRBV20-1 and J is TRBJ1-4; 7 bases agree with TRBD1. From germline, CDR1 is DFQATT and CDR2 SNEGSKA (reference sequence). CDR3 length: 13 residues. The V segment lost 2 bases and the J segment 8 bases; nucleotides outside the gene matches: 5. The CDR3 region is CSARRAGGEKLFF. In DNA form, the CDR3 reads TGCAGTGCTAGACGGGCAGGGGGAGAAAAACTGTTTTTT.

The genes are TRBV29-1 and TRBJ1-1; D remains unclear. In germline, CDR1 is SQVTM, CDR2 ANQGSEA. V lost 7 bases and J 3 bases, leaving 9 bases between the germline ends. This CDR3 is 11 amino acids long. The CDR3 region is CSAVIYTEAFF. CDR3 nucleotide sequence: TGCAGCGCGGTAATTTACACTGAAGCTTTCTTT.

The chain combines TRBV4-3 with TRBJ1-3; TRBD1 agrees at 7 bases. This CDR3 has 18 residues. The trim removed 4 bases at V and 1 base at J, leaving 13 bases unmatched. CDR1 is LGHNA and CDR2 is YSLEER in the germline V gene. This CDR3 is CASSRGQLSFTSGNTIYF. CDR3 DNA: TGCGCCAGCAGCCGGGGACAGTTAAGTTTTACGTCTGGAAACACCATATATTTT.

This clonotype was recorded a few times. The J gene is TRBJ1-4, the V gene TRBV7-9; the D is unclear. Germline assignment: CDR1 SEHNR and CDR2 FQNEAQ (reference sequence). Trimming left V 2 bases short and J 0 bases short, with 7 bases between. The CDR3 consists of 15 residues. The CDR3 nucleotides are TGTGCCAGCAGCTTAAGCGCTGCAACTAATGAAAAACTGTTTTTT. This encodes CASSLSAATNEKLFF.